This T cell receptor (beta chain) was obtained from a study of blood T cell repertoires in COVID-19. The CDR3 is made up of 13 amino acids. Per the germline V gene, CDR1 is SGDLS and CDR2 is YYNGEE. Trimming left V 1 base short and J 7 bases short, with 11 bases between. Original analysis: Reference gene primer amplification yielded estimated nucleated cell counts. Sequencing used immunoSEQ multiplex PCR; TCRdb keeps in-frame clones, though not all of them. V and J calls and clone size are copied from that table; D and trimming were computed from the DNA. The sample has 250,000 or so clones, about 90% seen once.

The rearrangement links TRBV9 to TRBJ1-2; the D is unclear. The sequence derives from a human donor in a cohort exposed to, infected with or recovered from COVID-19 (not recorded which). The donor label of this sample is uncertain. The sequencing input was PBMCs or T cells enriched from blood (not recorded which). The CDR3 coding sequence is TGTGCCAGCAGCGTAAGGGAGGACCGTGGCTACACCTTC. It is translated as CASSVREDRGYTF.